This T cell receptor beta chain came from a study of shared clonotypes between healthy human individuals. Study-level information: The study enrolled a couple of women and a few men aged 18 to 49. A donor's plate count was three for CD4 naive and three for CD4 memory; CD8 naive had two and CD8 memory one. General observations from the study: Four donors held about 5% of naive CD4 clonotypes in common.

Germline-derived CDR1 and CDR2 are SGHRS and YFSETQ. CDR3 size: 15 residues. The V gene lost 4 bases and the J gene lost 3 bases, with 17 bases spanning the gap. Deep-level assay runs were performed. Sequencing used immunoSEQ multiplex PCR; TCRdb keeps in-frame clones, though not all of them. The table includes over 850,000 clones, 75% to 85% detected once. Turning to this clone: Its antigen is currently unknown.

The sample taken for sequencing was memory CD4+ T cells from PBMCs. The subset is: CD45RA-negative fraction. This TCR was sampled from a man aged 18 to 30 in good health. Some clones in this sample may be carry-over from other donors' samples. J is TRBJ2-7 and V is TRBV5-1; D not certain. This chain's CDR3 is CASSPGRARLYEQYF. Here the CDR3 DNA reads TGCGCCAGCAGCCCGGGCCGGGCTCGACTCTACGAGCAGTACTTC. Full variable domain (remainder filled in from reference TRBV5-1 and TRBJ2-7): KAGVTQTPRYLIKTRGQQVTLSCSPISGHRSVSWYQQTPGQGLQFLFEYFSETQRNKGNFPGRFSGRQFSNSRSEMNVSTLELGDSALYLCASSPGRARLYEQYFGPGTRLTVT.